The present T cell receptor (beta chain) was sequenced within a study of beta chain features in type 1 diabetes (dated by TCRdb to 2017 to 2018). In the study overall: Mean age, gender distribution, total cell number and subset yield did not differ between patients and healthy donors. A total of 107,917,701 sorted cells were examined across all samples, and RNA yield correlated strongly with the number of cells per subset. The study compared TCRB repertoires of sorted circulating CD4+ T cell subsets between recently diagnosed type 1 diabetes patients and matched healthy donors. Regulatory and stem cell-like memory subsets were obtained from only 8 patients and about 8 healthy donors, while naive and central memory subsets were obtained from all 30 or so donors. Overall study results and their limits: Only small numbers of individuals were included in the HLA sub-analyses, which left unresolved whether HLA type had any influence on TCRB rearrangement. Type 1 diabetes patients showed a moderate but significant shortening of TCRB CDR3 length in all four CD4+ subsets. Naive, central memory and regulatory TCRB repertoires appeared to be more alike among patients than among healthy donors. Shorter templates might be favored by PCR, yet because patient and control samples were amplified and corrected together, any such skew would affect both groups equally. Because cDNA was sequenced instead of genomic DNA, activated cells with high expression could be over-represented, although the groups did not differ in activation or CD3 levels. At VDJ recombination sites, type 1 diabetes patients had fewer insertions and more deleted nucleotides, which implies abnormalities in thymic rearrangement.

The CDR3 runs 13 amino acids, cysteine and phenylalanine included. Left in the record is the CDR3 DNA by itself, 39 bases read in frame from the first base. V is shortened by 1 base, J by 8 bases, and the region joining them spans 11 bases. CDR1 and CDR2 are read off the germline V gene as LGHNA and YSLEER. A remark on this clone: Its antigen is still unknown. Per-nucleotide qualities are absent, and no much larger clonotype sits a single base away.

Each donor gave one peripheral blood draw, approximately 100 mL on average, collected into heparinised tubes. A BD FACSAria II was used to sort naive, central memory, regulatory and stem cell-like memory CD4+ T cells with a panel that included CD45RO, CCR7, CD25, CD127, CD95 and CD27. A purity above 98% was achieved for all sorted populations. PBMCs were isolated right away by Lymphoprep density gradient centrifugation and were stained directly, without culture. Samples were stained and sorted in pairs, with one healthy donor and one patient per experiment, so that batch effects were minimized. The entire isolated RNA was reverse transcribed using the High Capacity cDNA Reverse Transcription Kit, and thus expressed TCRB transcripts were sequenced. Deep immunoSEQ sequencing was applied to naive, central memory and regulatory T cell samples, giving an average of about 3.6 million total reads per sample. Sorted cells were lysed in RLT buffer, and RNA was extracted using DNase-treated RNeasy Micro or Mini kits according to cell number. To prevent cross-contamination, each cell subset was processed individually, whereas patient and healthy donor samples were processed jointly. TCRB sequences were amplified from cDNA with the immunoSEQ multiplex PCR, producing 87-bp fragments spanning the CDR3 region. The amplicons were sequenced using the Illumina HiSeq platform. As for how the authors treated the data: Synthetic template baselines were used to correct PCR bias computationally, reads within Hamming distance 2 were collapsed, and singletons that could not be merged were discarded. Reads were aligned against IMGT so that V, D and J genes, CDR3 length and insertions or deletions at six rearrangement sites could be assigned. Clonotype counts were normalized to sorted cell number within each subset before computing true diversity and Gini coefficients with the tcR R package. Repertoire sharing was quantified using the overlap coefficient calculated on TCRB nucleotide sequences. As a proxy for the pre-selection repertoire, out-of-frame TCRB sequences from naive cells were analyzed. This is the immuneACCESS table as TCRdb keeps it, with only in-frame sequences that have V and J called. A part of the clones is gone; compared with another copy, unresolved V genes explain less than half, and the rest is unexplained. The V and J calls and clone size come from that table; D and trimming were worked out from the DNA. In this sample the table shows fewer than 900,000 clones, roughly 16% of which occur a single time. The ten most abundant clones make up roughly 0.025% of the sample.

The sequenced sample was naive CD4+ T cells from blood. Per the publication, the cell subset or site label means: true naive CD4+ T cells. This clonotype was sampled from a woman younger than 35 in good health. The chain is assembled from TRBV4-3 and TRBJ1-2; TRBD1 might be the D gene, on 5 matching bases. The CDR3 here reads CASSQVTGQGYTF. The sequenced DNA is TGCGCCAGCAGCCAAGTTACGGGGCAAGGCTACACCTTC.